This record concerns one T cell receptor beta chain sequence. The naive CD8 fraction comprised CD45RO-negative cells positively selected for CCR7 and excluded terminally differentiated effector memory CD45RA+ cells. The source of the sample is a study of shared clonotypes between healthy human individuals. TCRdb keeps only in-frame clones here, not all; method: immunoSEQ multiplex PCR. Of 560,000 or so clones in the sample, about 96% were seen once. CDR1 SGHNT and CDR2 YYREEE come from the germline V gene (reference sequence). The CDR3 is made up of 15 amino acids. V dropped 0 bases and J dropped 2; count of bases not matched to a gene: 4.

Source material: naive CD8+ T cells sorted from blood. The rearrangement joins TRBV5-4 to TRBJ1-2, with 7 bases matching TRBD1. The sequence was collected from a woman aged 25 to 39 in good health. The CDR3 reads CASSLGQGVNYGYTF. In DNA, the CDR3 is TGTGCCAGCAGCTTGGGACAGGGCGTAAACTATGGCTACACCTTC.